Listed below are T cell receptor beta chains from one sample, sequenced in a study of T cells after yellow fever vaccination. TCRdb re-called the 5' RACE reads through MiXCR, storing one row per CDR3 protein. Among about 220,000 distinct CDR3 sequences listed, around 3.1% were seen once. Source: CD4+ T cells sorted from PBMCs, taken 10 days after the yellow fever booster vaccination. Source of these receptors: a young man who received the YFV17D yellow fever vaccine. Both conserved end residues are part of each CDR3. A D gene is named only where the DNA matches it firmly. Part of the rows lack a size; the others show once, few, many or a class for expanded clones.

clone size: many; V gene: TRBV5-1; J gene: TRBJ2-1; D gene: TRBD2; CDR3 length: 16; CDR3 protein: CASSSSLGGSYNEQFF; CDR3 DNA: TGCGCCAGCAGCTCTTCCCTGGGGGGGAGTTACAATGAGCAGTTCTTC
clone size: few; V gene: TRBV11-2; J gene: TRBJ2-5; D gene: TRBD2; CDR3 length: 17; CDR3 protein: CASSLGLGLAGGETQYF; CDR3 DNA: TGTGCCAGCAGCTTAGGTCTCGGCCTAGCGGGGGGAGAGACCCAGTACTTC
clone size: many; V gene: TRBV6-2/TRBV6-3; J gene: TRBJ2-2; D gene: TRBD1; CDR3 length: 16; CDR3 protein: CASSYAGTGGTGELFF; CDR3 DNA: TGTGCCAGCAGTTACGCCGGGACAGGGGGCACCGGGGAGCTGTTTTTT
clone size: many; V gene: TRBV6-2/TRBV6-3; J gene: TRBJ1-1; D gene: -; CDR3 length: 13; CDR3 protein: CASSSGQFTEAFF; CDR3 DNA: TGTGCCAGCAGTTCTGGTCAGTTCACTGAAGCTTTCTTT
clone size: many; V gene: TRBV24-1; J gene: TRBJ1-2; D gene: TRBD1; CDR3 length: 15; CDR3 protein: CATSGSPGQGQGYTF; CDR3 DNA: TGTGCCACCAGTGGCTCGCCGGGACAGGGACAAGGCTACACCTTC
clone size: many; V gene: TRBV15; J gene: TRBJ1-5; D gene: -; CDR3 length: 12; CDR3 protein: CATSRGPGPQHF; CDR3 DNA: TGTGCCACCAGCAGAGGACCCGGGCCCCAGCATTTT
clone size: -; V gene: TRBV7-2; J gene: TRBJ2-1; D gene: -; CDR3 length: 13; CDR3 protein: CASSLAMVGGQFF; CDR3 DNA: TGTGCCAGCAGCTTGGCTATGGTGGGAGGGCAGTTCTTC
clone size: few; V gene: TRBV5-1; J gene: TRBJ2-3; D gene: -; CDR3 length: 14; CDR3 protein: CASSLAGVADTQYF; CDR3 DNA: TGCGCCAGCAGCTTGGCTGGCGTCGCAGATACGCAGTATTTT
clone size: many; V gene: TRBV7-9; J gene: TRBJ2-1; D gene: TRBD1; CDR3 length: 13; CDR3 protein: CASSRDRVDEQFF; CDR3 DNA: TGTGCCAGCAGCCGTGACAGGGTCGATGAGCAGTTCTTC
clone size: many; V gene: TRBV7-9; J gene: TRBJ2-3; D gene: TRBD2; CDR3 length: 15; CDR3 protein: CASSHGTSATDTQYF; CDR3 DNA: TGTGCCAGCAGCCACGGGACTAGCGCAACAGATACGCAGTATTTT
clone size: many; V gene: TRBV5-1; J gene: TRBJ1-1; D gene: -; CDR3 length: 15; CDR3 protein: CASSSTGTPNTEAFF; CDR3 DNA: TGCGCCAGCAGCTCCACCGGGACCCCGAACACTGAAGCTTTCTTT
clone size: few; V gene: TRBV2; J gene: TRBJ2-4; D gene: -; CDR3 length: 15; CDR3 protein: CASSPSVAPVAIQYF; CDR3 DNA: TGTGCCAGCAGTCCCTCAGTCGCCCCGGTGGCGATTCAGTACTTC
clone size: few; V gene: TRBV5-1; J gene: TRBJ2-3; D gene: -; CDR3 length: 13; CDR3 protein: CASSGSPADTQYF; CDR3 DNA: TGCGCCAGCAGCGGCTCCCCCGCAGATACGCAGTATTTT
clone size: many; V gene: TRBV6-1; J gene: TRBJ2-4; D gene: TRBD2; CDR3 length: 16; CDR3 protein: CASRPRGLAGENIQYF; CDR3 DNA: TGTGCCAGCAGGCCTCGGGGACTAGCGGGGGAGAACATTCAGTACTTC
clone size: -; V gene: TRBV10-3; J gene: TRBJ1-2; D gene: TRBD1; CDR3 length: 15; CDR3 protein: CAISATGEANYGYTF; CDR3 DNA: TGTGCCATCAGTGCGACAGGGGAAGCTAACTATGGCTACACCTTC
clone size: many; V gene: TRBV12-3/TRBV12-4; J gene: TRBJ1-1; D gene: -; CDR3 length: 15; CDR3 protein: CASSYDTYQGTEAFF; CDR3 DNA: TGTGCCAGCAGCTACGACACCTACCAAGGCACTGAAGCTTTCTTT
clone size: -; V gene: TRBV3-1; J gene: TRBJ2-5; D gene: -; CDR3 length: 14; CDR3 protein: CASGRRGEKETQYF; CDR3 DNA: TGTGCCAGCGGCCGGCGGGGAGAGAAAGAGACCCAGTACTTC
clone size: few; V gene: TRBV3-1; J gene: TRBJ1-3; D gene: -; CDR3 length: 14; CDR3 protein: CASSPTSSQSTIYF; CDR3 DNA: TGTGCCAGCAGCCCGACATCGTCGCAAAGCACCATATATTTT
clone size: -; V gene: TRBV5-1; J gene: TRBJ1-5; D gene: -; CDR3 length: 14; CDR3 protein: CASSITGPNQPQHF; CDR3 DNA: TGCGCCAGCAGCATCACAGGACCTAATCAGCCCCAGCATTTT
clone size: many; V gene: TRBV20-1; J gene: TRBJ1-1; D gene: -; CDR3 length: 12; CDR3 protein: CSAPLSWTEAFF; CDR3 DNA: TGCAGTGCTCCCCTCAGTTGGACTGAAGCTTTCTTT
clone size: many; V gene: TRBV4-2; J gene: TRBJ2-3; D gene: TRBD2; CDR3 length: 16; CDR3 protein: CASSQEGLAGTDTQYF; CDR3 DNA: TGTGCCAGCAGCCAAGAGGGACTAGCGGGCACAGATACGCAGTATTTT
clone size: few; V gene: TRBV5-1; J gene: TRBJ2-6; D gene: -; CDR3 length: 15; CDR3 protein: CASSHGSPGANVLTF; CDR3 DNA: TGCGCCAGCAGCCACGGGTCTCCTGGGGCCAACGTCCTGACTTTC
clone size: many; V gene: TRBV10-3; J gene: TRBJ2-3; D gene: TRBD2; CDR3 length: 15; CDR3 protein: CAIGGSSGKTDTQYF; CDR3 DNA: TGTGCCATCGGGGGATCTAGCGGCAAGACAGATACGCAGTATTTT
clone size: -; V gene: TRBV5-4; J gene: TRBJ2-5; D gene: TRBD2; CDR3 length: 15; CDR3 protein: CASRAAGGGQETQYF; CDR3 DNA: TGTGCCAGCAGAGCCGCTGGCGGGGGCCAAGAGACCCAGTACTTC
clone size: few; V gene: TRBV10-3; J gene: TRBJ2-5; D gene: -; CDR3 length: 13; CDR3 protein: CAISPPLGETQYF; CDR3 DNA: TGTGCCATCAGCCCGCCCCTAGGCGAGACCCAGTACTTC
clone size: few; V gene: TRBV7-2; J gene: TRBJ2-5; D gene: -; CDR3 length: 21; CDR3 protein: CASSLQPDQIGPLGDQETQYF; CDR3 DNA: TGTGCCAGCAGCTTACAGCCCGACCAAATCGGACCCCTAGGGGATCAAGAGACCCAGTACTTC
clone size: many; V gene: TRBV6-4; J gene: TRBJ1-1; D gene: -; CDR3 length: 13; CDR3 protein: CASSEQGGTEAFF; CDR3 DNA: TGTGCCAGCAGTGAACAGGGAGGCACTGAAGCTTTCTTT
clone size: many; V gene: TRBV5-1; J gene: TRBJ2-3; D gene: -; CDR3 length: 15; CDR3 protein: CASSFGTRSTDTQYF; CDR3 DNA: TGCGCCAGCAGCTTCGGGACAAGGAGCACAGATACGCAGTATTTT
clone size: -; V gene: TRBV28; J gene: TRBJ1-3; D gene: TRBD1; CDR3 length: 15; CDR3 protein: CASSGQADSGNTIYF; CDR3 DNA: TGTGCCAGCAGCGGACAGGCAGACTCTGGAAACACCATATATTTT
clone size: many; V gene: TRBV20-1; J gene: TRBJ1-5; D gene: TRBD1; CDR3 length: 14; CDR3 protein: CSARSGQGNQPQHF; CDR3 DNA: TGCAGTGCTAGATCGGGACAGGGGAATCAGCCCCAGCATTTT
clone size: many; V gene: TRBV5-1; J gene: TRBJ2-1; D gene: TRBD2; CDR3 length: 15; CDR3 protein: CASSLTTDRGGEQFF; CDR3 DNA: TGCGCCAGCAGCTTGACGACTGACCGGGGGGGTGAGCAGTTCTTC
clone size: many; V gene: TRBV7-3; J gene: TRBJ2-7; D gene: -; CDR3 length: 14; CDR3 protein: CASSSQADSYEQYF; CDR3 DNA: TGTGCCAGCAGCTCTCAAGCGGACTCCTACGAGCAGTACTTC
clone size: few; V gene: TRBV20-1; J gene: TRBJ1-5; D gene: -; CDR3 length: 14; CDR3 protein: CSARDLGGGQPQHF; CDR3 DNA: TGCAGTGCTAGAGACTTGGGGGGAGGCCAGCCCCAGCATTTT
clone size: many; V gene: TRBV4-3; J gene: TRBJ1-2; D gene: -; CDR3 length: 17; CDR3 protein: CASSQGGIADANYGYTF; CDR3 DNA: TGCGCCAGCAGCCAAGGCGGGATTGCAGACGCTAACTATGGCTACACCTTC
clone size: many; V gene: TRBV12-3/TRBV12-4; J gene: TRBJ2-2; D gene: -; CDR3 length: 11; CDR3 protein: CASSYTGELFF; CDR3 DNA: TGTGCCAGCAGCTACACCGGGGAGCTGTTTTTT
clone size: few; V gene: TRBV14; J gene: TRBJ1-1; D gene: -; CDR3 length: 13; CDR3 protein: CASSPQRNTEAFF; CDR3 DNA: TGTGCCAGCAGCCCCCAGAGGAACACTGAAGCTTTCTTT
clone size: many; V gene: TRBV7-8; J gene: TRBJ2-2; D gene: -; CDR3 length: 14; CDR3 protein: CASIYRGATGELFF; CDR3 DNA: TGTGCCAGCATCTACCGGGGGGCCACCGGGGAGCTGTTTTTT
clone size: few; V gene: TRBV5-1; J gene: TRBJ2-1; D gene: TRBD1; CDR3 length: 13; CDR3 protein: CASSLGDSNEQFF; CDR3 DNA: TGCGCCAGCAGCTTAGGGGACAGCAATGAGCAGTTCTTC
clone size: few; V gene: TRBV20-1; J gene: TRBJ1-2; D gene: TRBD1; CDR3 length: 15; CDR3 protein: CSAGQPLGQGTGYTF; CDR3 DNA: TGCAGTGCTGGACAACCCCTTGGACAGGGGACTGGCTACACCTTC
clone size: -; V gene: TRBV18; J gene: TRBJ2-5; D gene: TRBD2; CDR3 length: 16; CDR3 protein: CASSPPTGTSVETQYF; CDR3 DNA: TGTGCCAGCTCACCACCTACCGGGACTAGCGTGGAGACCCAGTACTTC
clone size: few; V gene: TRBV30; J gene: TRBJ1-6; D gene: -; CDR3 length: 13; CDR3 protein: CAWGPGGSSPLHF; CDR3 DNA: TGTGCCTGGGGACCGGGGGGAAGCTCACCCCTCCACTTT
clone size: few; V gene: TRBV7-9; J gene: TRBJ1-5; D gene: TRBD1; CDR3 length: 15; CDR3 protein: CASSPRGGWDQPQHF; CDR3 DNA: TGTGCCAGCAGCCCGCGAGGGGGCTGGGATCAGCCCCAGCATTTT
clone size: many; V gene: TRBV20-1; J gene: TRBJ2-7; D gene: TRBD1; CDR3 length: 12; CDR3 protein: CSAGRGTNEQYF; CDR3 DNA: TGCAGTGCCGGCAGGGGGACCAACGAGCAGTACTTC
clone size: many; V gene: TRBV12-3/TRBV12-4; J gene: TRBJ1-2; D gene: -; CDR3 length: 15; CDR3 protein: CASSLHRRDPYGYTF; CDR3 DNA: TGTGCCAGCAGTCTACACCGCCGGGATCCCTATGGCTACACCTTC
clone size: few; V gene: TRBV21-1; J gene: TRBJ2-7; D gene: -; CDR3 length: 16; CDR3 protein: CASSKAGRVASYEQYF; CDR3 DNA: TGTGCCAGCAGCAAAGCGGGCAGGGTGGCCTCCTACGAGCAGTACTTC
clone size: few; V gene: TRBV7-2; J gene: TRBJ1-1; D gene: -; CDR3 length: 14; CDR3 protein: CASSATASDTEAFF; CDR3 DNA: TGTGCCAGCAGCGCGACAGCGTCTGACACTGAAGCTTTCTTT
clone size: few; V gene: TRBV2; J gene: TRBJ2-1; D gene: TRBD1; CDR3 length: 15; CDR3 protein: CASSADRGNSNEQFF; CDR3 DNA: TGTGCCAGCAGCGCCGACAGGGGAAACAGCAATGAGCAGTTCTTC
clone size: many; V gene: TRBV28; J gene: TRBJ2-5; D gene: TRBD2; CDR3 length: 16; CDR3 protein: CASSSPTSGREGTQYF; CDR3 DNA: TGTGCCAGCAGTTCCCCGACTAGCGGGAGGGAGGGGACCCAGTACTTC
clone size: many; V gene: TRBV20-1; J gene: TRBJ2-5; D gene: -; CDR3 length: 16; CDR3 protein: CSARDTGAGAQETQYF; CDR3 DNA: TGCAGTGCTAGAGATACGGGGGCCGGTGCCCAAGAGACCCAGTACTTC
clone size: few; V gene: TRBV20-1; J gene: TRBJ2-2; D gene: -; CDR3 length: 15; CDR3 protein: CSASAPRSTLGELFF; CDR3 DNA: TGCAGTGCTTCCGCGCCAAGGTCGACTTTGGGGGAGCTGTTTTTT
clone size: -; V gene: TRBV5-1; J gene: TRBJ2-7; D gene: -; CDR3 length: 14; CDR3 protein: CASRAGTGPYERYF; CDR3 DNA: TGCGCCAGCAGGGCCGGGACGGGGCCCTACGAGCGGTACTTC
clone size: -; V gene: TRBV18; J gene: TRBJ2-3; D gene: -; CDR3 length: 15; CDR3 protein: CASSPRGGITDTQYF; CDR3 DNA: TGTGCCAGCTCACCGAGAGGGGGGATTACAGATACGCAGTATTTT